This T cell receptor (beta chain) was obtained from a study of chemoradiotherapy in HPV16-positive cancers. Clones were sequenced by immunoSEQ multiplex PCR, and TCRdb holds only the in-frame ones, with some missing. Among several thousand clones, around 80% were seen once, and the ten largest hold 9% to 10%. V was clipped by 8 bases and J by 4 bases, with 18 bases between them. In germline, CDR1 is SGHRS, CDR2 YFSETQ. This CDR3 has 14 amino acids. About this clone: Its antigen is not identified.

Repeated repertoire sampling spanned the course of chemoradiotherapy. Study-level findings and limits: Only a couple of HPV16-positive patients supplied the functional HPV-specificity definition.

The TCR was taken from a human donor with HPV-associated anogenital cancer. Specimen collection occurred from a patient who underwent chemoradiotherapy. The J gene is TRBJ1-1, the V gene TRBV5-1; D is ambiguous. CDR3 in DNA: TGCGCCAGTAAGGTCGTTTTGGGAGGCACTGAAGCTTTCTTT. Protein: CASKVVLGGTEAFF.